This T cell receptor beta chain was profiled in a study of cytomegalovirus exposure and HLA in healthy donors. Study-level background: As released early, the data held 80 million to 90 million unique TCRs from HLA-typed donors. Whole-study results and caveats: Rarity held for most TCR sequences, but there were some public TCRs that occurred in many donors.

This CDR3 spans 16 amino acids. Germline V CDR1 and CDR2: KGHSH, LQKENI. Trimming at V came to 2 bases and at J to 5 bases, leaving 6 bases not matched to a gene. In the case of this clone: Its antigen is not known.

PCR amplification relied on 60 Vbeta primers (plus 13 Jbeta primers). Original handling: A later analysis tallied tens of millions of unique TCR beta chains, around 12 million of them shared. Clones were read by immunoSEQ multiplex PCR, and TCRdb kept only the in-frame ones, dropping some. For V, J and clone size, that table is used; D and trimming come from the DNA. This repertoire includes tens of thousands of clones. This sequence was found in a woman between 35 and 50 years old in good health and CMV-seronegative. The rearrangement links TRBV18 to TRBJ1-5; 10 positions match TRBD1. Sequencing used PBMCs. CDR3 region: CASSPNPGTGDQPQHF. In DNA, the CDR3 is TGTGCCAGCTCACCAAATCCAGGGACAGGGGATCAGCCCCAGCATTTT.